One sample yielded the 9 T cell receptor beta chains listed below, sequenced in a study of cytotoxic CD8 clonotypes in ibrutinib-treated CLL. Profiling relied on immunoSEQ multiplex PCR, and the TCRdb table lists in-frame clones only, not all of them. The sample lists over 130,000 clones, 70% to 90% occurring once. The sample in question was PBMCs, obtained after 36 months of ibrutinib treatment. These receptors originate from a human donor with chronic lymphocytic leukemia.

This clone appeared a single time. The J gene is TRBJ2-2, the V gene TRBV5-8, with D perhaps matching TRBD1 or TRBD2 (5 bases each). The CDR3 length is 13 residues. Trimming stripped 7 bases from V and 2 bases from J, with 9 bases between. In germline, CDR1 is SGHTS, CDR2 YDEGEE. CDR3 region: CASLGPNTGELFF. In DNA form, the CDR3 reads TGTGCCAGCCTGGGACCTAACACCGGGGAGCTGTTTTTT.

V and J are TRBV10-1 and TRBJ1-1; D call uncertain. This CDR3 comprises 16 residues. V was trimmed by 6 bases and J by 0 bases, leaving 17 bases between them. Germline CDR1 and CDR2: WNHNN and SYGVQD (reference sequence). The CDR3 here is CASSDTRLGMNTEAFF. CDR3 nucleotides: TGCGCCAGCAGCGATACCCGCCTGGGAATGAACACTGAAGCTTTCTTT.

The chain joins TRBV19 to TRBJ2-1; 10 positions agree with TRBD1. With V trimmed by 3 bases and J by 4 bases, 12 bases remained unmatched. This CDR3 contains 18 residues. Germline lookup yields CDR1 LNHDA and CDR2 SQIVND (reference sequence). The CDR3 region is CASSIPPRQGAYYNEQFF. CDR3 in DNA: TGTGCCAGTAGTATTCCCCCGCGACAGGGGGCCTATTACAATGAGCAGTTCTTC.

This clone was observed a few times. J is TRBJ2-7 and V is TRBV9; no clear D. Germline values: CDR1 SGDLS, CDR2 YYNGEE. V shed 0 bases and J shed 5 bases, with 9 bases lying between them. This CDR3 is 13 amino acids long. As DNA, the CDR3 is TGTGCCAGCAGCGTAGGCCCCCGGGACGAGCAGTACTTC. It codes for CASSVGPRDEQYF.

This clone was picked up a small number of times. This sequence joins TRBV5-4 and TRBJ2-7; 8 bases agree with TRBD2. The germline gives CDR1 SGHNT, CDR2 YYREEE (reference sequence). This CDR3 spans 12 amino acids. With V trimmed by 3 bases and J by 7 bases, 3 bases remained unmatched. The CDR3 loop is CASSSGGREQYF. DNA for the CDR3: TGTGCCAGCAGCTCGGGGGGGAGGGAGCAGTACTTC.

The V call is TRBV6-4, the J call TRBJ1-4; tentatively, D is TRBD1 (6 bases). There are 14 residues in the CDR3. Germline V lookup: CDR1 MRHNA, CDR2 SNTAGT. V gave up 6 bases and J gave up 7 bases, with 15 bases separating them. The CDR3 region is CASSTGTLSEKLFF. The CDR3 DNA is TGTGCCAGCAGCACCGGGACACTATCTGAAAAACTGTTTTTT.

The chain carries TRBV30 and TRBJ2-3, with D perhaps TRBD1 or TRBD2 (5 bases each). Germline CDR1 and CDR2: GTSNPN and SVGIG (reference sequence). The CDR3 runs 13 residues. Trimming took off 3 bases at V and 7 bases at J, with 14 bases between the two ends. The CDR3, as DNA: TGTGCCTGGAGGGCAAGTGGGGGAAATACGCAGTATTTT. This encodes CAWRASGGNTQYF.

This rearrangement joins TRBV13 to TRBJ2-5; D is undetermined. The V gene lost 5 bases and the J gene lost 5 bases, with 12 bases spanning the gap. Germline V gene lookup returns CDR1 PRHDT and CDR2 FYEKMQ (reference sequence). This CDR3 comprises 13 residues. The chain's CDR3 is CASSPDARETQYF. The CDR3 DNA reads TGTGCCAGCAGCCCGGACGCACGGGAGACCCAGTACTTC.

This clone was seen only a few times. This rearrangement joins TRBV5-1 to TRBJ1-3; unclear D gene. CDR1 and CDR2 from the germline V gene are SGHRS and YFSETQ. The CDR3 covers 15 residues. V was cut by 4 bases and J by 0 bases, with 11 bases left in between. CDR3 sequence reads: CASSGGLLSGNTIYF. The DNA for the CDR3 is TGCGCCAGCAGCGGCGGACTGCTCTCTGGAAACACCATATATTTT.